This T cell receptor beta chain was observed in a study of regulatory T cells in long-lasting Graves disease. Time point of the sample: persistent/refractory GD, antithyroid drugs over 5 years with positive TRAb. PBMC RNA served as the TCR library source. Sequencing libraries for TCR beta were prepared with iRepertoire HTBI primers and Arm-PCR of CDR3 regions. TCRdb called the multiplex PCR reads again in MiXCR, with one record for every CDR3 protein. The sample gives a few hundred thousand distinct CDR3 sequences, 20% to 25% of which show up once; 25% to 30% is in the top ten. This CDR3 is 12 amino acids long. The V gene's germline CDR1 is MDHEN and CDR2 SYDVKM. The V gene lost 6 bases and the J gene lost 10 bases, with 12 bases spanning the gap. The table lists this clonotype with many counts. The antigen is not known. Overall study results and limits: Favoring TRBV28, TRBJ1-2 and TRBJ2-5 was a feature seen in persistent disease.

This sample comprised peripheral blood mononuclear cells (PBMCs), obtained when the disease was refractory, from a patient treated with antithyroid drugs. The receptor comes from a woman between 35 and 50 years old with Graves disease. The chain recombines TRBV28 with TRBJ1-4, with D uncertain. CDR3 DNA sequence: TGTGCCAGCAGGTCTTCTGTAGGAAAACTGTTTTTT. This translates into CASRSSVGKLFF.